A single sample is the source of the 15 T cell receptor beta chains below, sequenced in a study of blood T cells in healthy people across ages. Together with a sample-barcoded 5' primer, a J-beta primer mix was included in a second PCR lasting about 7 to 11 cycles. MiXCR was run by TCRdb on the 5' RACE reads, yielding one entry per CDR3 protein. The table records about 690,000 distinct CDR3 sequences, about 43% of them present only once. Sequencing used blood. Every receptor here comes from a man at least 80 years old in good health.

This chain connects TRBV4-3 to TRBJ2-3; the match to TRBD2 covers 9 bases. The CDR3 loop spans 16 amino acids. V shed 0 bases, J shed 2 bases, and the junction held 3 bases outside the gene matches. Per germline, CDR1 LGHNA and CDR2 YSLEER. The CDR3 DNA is TGCGCCAGCAGCCAAGAGACTAGCGGTAACACAGATACGCAGTATTTT. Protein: CASSQETSGNTDTQYF.

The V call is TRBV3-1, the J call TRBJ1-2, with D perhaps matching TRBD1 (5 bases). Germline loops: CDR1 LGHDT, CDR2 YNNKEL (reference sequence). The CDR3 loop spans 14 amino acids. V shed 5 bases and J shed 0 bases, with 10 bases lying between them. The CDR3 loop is CASSNRRSNYGYTF. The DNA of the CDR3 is TGTGCCAGCAGCAACAGGAGATCTAACTATGGCTACACCTTC.

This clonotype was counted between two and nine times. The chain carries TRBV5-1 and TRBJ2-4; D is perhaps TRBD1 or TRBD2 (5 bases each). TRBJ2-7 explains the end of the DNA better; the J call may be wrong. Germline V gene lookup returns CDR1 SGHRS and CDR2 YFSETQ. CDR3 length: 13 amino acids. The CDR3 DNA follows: TGCGCCAGCAGCCCCGGGACGAGGCGCGAGCAGTACTTC. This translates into CASSPGTRREQYF.

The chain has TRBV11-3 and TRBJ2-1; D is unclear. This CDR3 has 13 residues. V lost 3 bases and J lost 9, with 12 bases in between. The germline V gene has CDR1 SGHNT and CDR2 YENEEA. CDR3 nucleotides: TGTGCCAGCAGCTTCCCAGGTGGAGTTGAGCAGTTCTTC. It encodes CASSFPGGVEQFF.

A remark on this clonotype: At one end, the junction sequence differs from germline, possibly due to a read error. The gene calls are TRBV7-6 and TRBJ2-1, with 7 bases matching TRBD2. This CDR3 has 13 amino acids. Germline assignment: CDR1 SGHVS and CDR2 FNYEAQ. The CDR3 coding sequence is TGTGCCAGTAGCTTAAAAGCGGGATTCAACCAGTTCTTC. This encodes CASSLKAGFNQFF.

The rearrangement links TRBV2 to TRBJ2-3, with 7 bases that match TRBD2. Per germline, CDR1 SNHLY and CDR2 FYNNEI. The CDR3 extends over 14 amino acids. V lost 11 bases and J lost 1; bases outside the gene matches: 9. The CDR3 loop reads CALRRTSGTDTQYF. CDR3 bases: TGTGCCCTCCGGCGAACTAGCGGCACAGATACGCAGTATTTT.

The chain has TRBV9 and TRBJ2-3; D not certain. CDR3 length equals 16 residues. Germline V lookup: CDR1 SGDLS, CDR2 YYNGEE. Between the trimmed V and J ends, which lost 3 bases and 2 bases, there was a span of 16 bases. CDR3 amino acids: CASSASRGQTTDTQYF. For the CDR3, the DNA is TGTGCCAGCAGCGCCTCTCGTGGGCAGACCACAGATACGCAGTATTTT.

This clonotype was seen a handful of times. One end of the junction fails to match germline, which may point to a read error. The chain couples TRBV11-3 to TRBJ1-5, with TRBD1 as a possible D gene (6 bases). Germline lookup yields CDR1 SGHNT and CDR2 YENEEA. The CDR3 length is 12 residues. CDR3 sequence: CTKGGCNQPQHF. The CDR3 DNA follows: TGCACTAAGGGGGGGTGCAATCAGCCCCAGCATTTT.

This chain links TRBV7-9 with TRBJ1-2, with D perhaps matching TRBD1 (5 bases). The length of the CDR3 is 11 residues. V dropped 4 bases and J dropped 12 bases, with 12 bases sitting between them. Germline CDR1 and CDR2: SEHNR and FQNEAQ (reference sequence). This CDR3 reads CASSSEGTHTF. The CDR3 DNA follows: TGTGCCAGCAGCTCCGAGGGGACCCACACCTTC.

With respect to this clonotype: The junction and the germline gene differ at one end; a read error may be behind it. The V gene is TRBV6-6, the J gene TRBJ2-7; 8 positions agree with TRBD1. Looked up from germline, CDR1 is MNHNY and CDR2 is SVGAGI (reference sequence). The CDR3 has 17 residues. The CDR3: CASSYPGTGGLSYERYF. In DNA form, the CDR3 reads TGTGCCAGCAGTTACCCCGGGACAGGAGGCCTCTCCTACGAGCGGTACTTC.

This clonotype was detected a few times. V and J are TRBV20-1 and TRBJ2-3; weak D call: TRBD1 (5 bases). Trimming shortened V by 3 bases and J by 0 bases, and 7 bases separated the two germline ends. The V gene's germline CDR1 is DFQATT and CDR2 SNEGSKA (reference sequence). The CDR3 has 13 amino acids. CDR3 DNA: TGCAGTGCTAGCAGGGCTAGCACAGATACGCAGTATTTT. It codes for CSASRASTDTQYF.

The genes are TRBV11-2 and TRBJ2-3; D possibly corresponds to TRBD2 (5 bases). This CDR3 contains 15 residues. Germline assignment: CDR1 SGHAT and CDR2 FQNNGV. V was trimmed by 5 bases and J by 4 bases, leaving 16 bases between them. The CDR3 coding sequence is TGTGCCAGCAGCAGCGCGGGCCCCGGGGCAGATACGCAGTATTTT. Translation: CASSSAGPGADTQYF.

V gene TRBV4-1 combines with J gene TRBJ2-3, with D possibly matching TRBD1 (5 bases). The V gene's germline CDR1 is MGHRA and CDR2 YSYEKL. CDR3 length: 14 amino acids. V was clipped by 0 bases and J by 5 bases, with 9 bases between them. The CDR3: CASSQDGALDTQYF. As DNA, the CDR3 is TGCGCCAGCAGCCAAGATGGGGCCCTAGATACGCAGTATTTT.

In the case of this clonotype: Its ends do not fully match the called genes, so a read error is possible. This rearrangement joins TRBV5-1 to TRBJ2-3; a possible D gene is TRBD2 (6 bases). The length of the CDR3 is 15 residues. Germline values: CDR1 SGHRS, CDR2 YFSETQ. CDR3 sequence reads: CASSLVGGTPDTQYF. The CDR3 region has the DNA TGTGCCAGCAGCTTGGTGGGGGGAACCCCAGATACGCAGTATTTT.

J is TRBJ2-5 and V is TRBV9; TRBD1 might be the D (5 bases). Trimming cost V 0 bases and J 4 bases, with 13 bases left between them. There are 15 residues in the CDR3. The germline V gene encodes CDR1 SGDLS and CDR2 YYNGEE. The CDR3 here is CASSVAPGMGETQYF. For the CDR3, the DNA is TGTGCCAGCAGCGTAGCCCCAGGGATGGGAGAGACCCAGTACTTC.